This TCR beta chain is from a study of blood T cell repertoires in COVID-19 (dated by TCRdb to the early 2020s). Turning to the overall study: Samples covering the acute and convalescent phases of COVID-19 were provided by collaborators in the United States, Italy and Spain. HLA class I and class II types, where available, came from metadata supplied by the sample provider rather than from assay-based typing. Deeply sampled blood TCRbeta repertoires from subjects exposed to, actively infected with, or recovered from COVID-19 were included in the dataset. The material from the prospective study consisted of cDNA or gDNA derived from T cells, B-cell-depleted T cells, or PBMCs. The sample metadata nearly always contained a de-identified subject ID, COVID-19 status, age in years and sex. Samples were obtained from the ongoing ImmuneRACE study (first 160 participants) and from over 1,000 subjects provided by 6 global collaborators. A freely available public database, intended as a resource for researchers studying the immune response to SARS-CoV-2, is where the repertoires were released.

What the study reported, not specific to this receptor: Clinical and demographic metadata were provided uncurated, with the amount varying by source and participant.

The CDR3, cysteine through phenylalanine, is 16 amino acids long. The CDR3 DNA has 48 bases and is translated from base 1. The germline V gene yields SGHNT for CDR1 and YENEEA for CDR2. The junction shows trimming of 5 bases on V and 0 bases on J, and the gene matches do not reach 4 bases of it. This clone was seen repeatedly, ten times or more. What antigen it recognizes has not been identified. Within one base of it there is no much larger clone, and no base qualities were kept. Participants in the prospective study were enrolled through a virtual design, were aged about 18 to 100 years, and lived in roughly 26 United States geographic areas. In the prospective study, cohorts were assigned on the basis of participant-reported clinical history obtained from a screening survey and a study questionnaire. Exposed participants were defined as having been in contact with someone with a PCR-confirmed or clinician-diagnosed COVID-19 case within 2 weeks of study entry. In the prospective study, whole blood, serum and a nasopharyngeal or oropharyngeal swab were collected from each participant by mobile phlebotomists. Over an approximately 2-month period, participants in the prospective study had the option of providing additional blood draws and questionnaires. Before DNA extraction, blood samples from the prospective study were shipped at room temperature or frozen.

The immunoSEQ Assay, a bias-controlled multiplex PCR, was used to amplify TCRbeta CDR3 regions from genomic DNA. The study's processing was this. Within the assay, amplification of reference gene primers was used to estimate how many nucleated cells each sample contained. To quantify the absolute abundance of each unique TCRbeta CDR3 rearrangement, sequence reads were collapsed and filtered. For each sample, productive Simpson clonality was calculated as the square root of Simpson's diversity index over productive rearrangements. In TCRdb, the immuneACCESS table is reduced to in-frame sequences with V and J assigned. These tables do not hold every clone; where another copy was compared, an unresolved V gene accounts for under half, and the others remain unexplained. V and J calls and clone size are given by that table; D and trimming were obtained from the DNA. Here the sample has 400,000 to 500,000 clones; approximately 91% occur a single time. The leading ten clones occupy 1.2% to 1.5% of the sample.

The rearrangement joined TRBV11-3 to TRBJ2-1; 10 nucleotides in the junction match TRBD1. Input material: PBMCs or T cells enriched from blood (not recorded which). The sequence was collected from a woman younger than 35 who had been exposed to COVID-19. For the CDR3, the sequence is CASSSRDRGSYNEQFF. The DNA is as follows: TGTGCCAGCAGCAGCCGGGACAGGGGCTCCTACAATGAGCAGTTCTTC.